These 24 T cell receptor beta chains came from one sample sequenced in a study of shared clonotypes between healthy human individuals. Assay used: immunoSEQ multiplex PCR; TCRdb lists only in-frame clones, some missing. The repertoire has approximately 640,000 clones, roughly 91% of them found once; the top ten carry around a third. Sequenced input: memory CD8+ T cells from PBMCs. Subset meaning: CD45RO+ cells pooled with CCR7-negative TemRA cells. The receptors come from a man aged 18 to 29 in good health. Some clones in this sample may be carry-over from other donors' samples.

The chain joins TRBV2 to TRBJ2-4; 12 bases fit TRBD2. CDR1 and CDR2 (germline): SNHLY, FYNNEI. J was trimmed by 13 bases and V by 3 bases; bases with no gene match: 7. The CDR3 length is 14 residues. This chain's CDR3 is CASSEGLAGGYQYF. The CDR3 coding sequence is TGTGCCAGCAGTGAGGGTCTAGCGGGAGGGTACCAGTACTTC.

This clone was found a few times. The chain is built from TRBV5-1 and TRBJ2-1; the D gene is possibly TRBD2 (6 bases). The CDR3 sequence is 14 residues long. Germline CDR1 is SGHRS and CDR2 is YFSETQ. Deletions cut 4 bases from V and 7 bases from J, with 15 bases between. The CDR3 loop is CASSPRDSRNEQFF. The DNA for the CDR3 is TGCGCCAGCAGCCCCCGGGACTCGCGGAATGAGCAGTTCTTC.

The chain recombines TRBV5-1 with TRBJ2-2; no clear D. The CDR3 is 15 amino acids. Germline V lookup: CDR1 SGHRS, CDR2 YFSETQ. Between the trimmed V and J ends, which lost 0 bases and 7 bases, there was a span of 13 bases. The CDR3 here is CASSLVHNQVGELFF. CDR3 in DNA: TGCGCCAGCAGCTTGGTTCACAATCAGGTCGGGGAGCTGTTTTTT.

The CDR3, as DNA: TGTGCCAGCAGTTTCGGGGGGCGGAAACTGTTTTTT. Amino acid sequence: CASSFGGRKLFF. This chain links TRBV28 with TRBJ1-4, with TRBD1 as a possible D gene (6 bases). This CDR3 contains 12 residues. Looked up from germline, CDR1 is MDHEN and CDR2 is SYDVKM. V shed 3 bases and J shed 11 bases, with 10 bases lying between them.

The chain uses TRBV9 and TRBJ2-1; D is unresolved. CDR1 SGDLS and CDR2 YYNGEE come from the germline V gene. This CDR3 is 14 amino acids long. V lost 3 bases, J lost 4 bases, and 11 bases lay in between. This CDR3 is CASSGTAAYNEQFF. The CDR3, as DNA: TGTGCCAGCAGCGGGACGGCGGCTTACAATGAGCAGTTCTTC.

The chain has TRBV7-9 and TRBJ2-1; 8 nucleotides match TRBD2. The V and J ends lost 5 bases and 10 bases, in that order; junction bases with no gene match: 13. The CDR3 contains 15 residues. Per the germline V gene, CDR1 is SEHNR and CDR2 is FQNEAQ (reference sequence). The CDR3 loop reads CASSRGAGGAEEQFF. In DNA form, the CDR3 reads TGTGCCAGCAGCCGCGGGGCGGGGGGAGCGGAGGAGCAGTTCTTC.

The gene calls are TRBV7-9 and TRBJ2-7, with a tentative D call TRBD1 (5 bases). Germline-derived CDR1 and CDR2 are SEHNR and FQNEAQ (reference sequence). The ends were cut back, 5 bases at V and 3 bases at J, with 14 bases in the middle. The CDR3 is made up of 14 amino acids. The CDR3 nucleotides read TGTGCCAGCAGCCCCAGGGTCTTGGGCTACGAGCAGTACTTC. Translated, it gives CASSPRVLGYEQYF.

Of note for this clone: This same CDR3 is encoded by further DNA sequences in the sample. The chain recombines TRBV27 with TRBJ2-1; weak D call: TRBD1 (6 bases). From germline, CDR1 is MNHEY and CDR2 SMNVEV (reference sequence). Deletions cut 5 bases from V and 2 bases from J, with 10 bases between. This CDR3 spans 14 amino acids. The CDR3 sequence is CASSLRGTYNEQFF. The CDR3 DNA reads TGTGCCAGCAGTCTAAGGGGGACCTACAATGAGCAGTTCTTC.

This clone has just one count. Compared with germline, one end of the junction differs, possibly owing to a read error. This chain links TRBV7-3 with TRBJ2-3, with a tentative D call TRBD2 (5 bases). The CDR3 has 17 residues. Germline V gene lookup returns CDR1 SGHTA and CDR2 FQGTGA. CDR3 nucleotides: TGTGCCAGCAGCCTAACCCCCTATCGCGGGAGCACAGATACGCAGTATTTT. This codes for CASSLTPYRGSTDTQYF.

The chain uses TRBV4-2 and TRBJ2-1; perhaps TRBD2 as D (5 bases). Germline V CDR1 and CDR2: LGHNA, YNFKEQ. The CDR3 consists of 17 residues. V lost 1 base, J lost 0 bases, and 13 bases lay in between. CDR3: CASSQADGEPSYNEQFF. CDR3 in DNA: TGTGCCAGCAGCCAAGCTGACGGGGAGCCCTCCTACAATGAGCAGTTCTTC.

The chain employs TRBV6-5 and TRBJ1-5; D might be TRBD1 (5 bases). The CDR3 consists of 14 residues. In germline, CDR1 is MNHEY, CDR2 SVGAGI. Trimming stripped 6 bases from V and 8 bases from J, with 17 bases between. The CDR3 spells CASSPEGYGEPQHF. CDR3 in DNA: TGTGCCAGCAGCCCCGAGGGGTATGGGGAGCCCCAGCATTTT.

The chain carries TRBV10-3 and TRBJ2-3; 9 nucleotides match TRBD1. Trimming cost V 4 bases and J 2 bases; bases outside gene matches: 16. Germline V gene data show CDR1 as ENHRY and CDR2 as SYGVKD. This CDR3 is 19 amino acids long. For the CDR3, the DNA is TGTGCCATCAGTGGGACAGGGGACTTTCGGAGTCCCAACACAGATACGCAGTATTTT. Its translation is CAISGTGDFRSPNTDTQYF.

As regards this clone: One end of the junction is discordant with germline, which a read error may explain. The chain recombines TRBV9 with TRBJ2-1; TRBD2 aligns across 7 bases. Germline CDR1 SGDLS, CDR2 YYNGEE. The CDR3 spans 15 residues. CDR3 coding DNA: TGTGCCAGCAGCGTAGGTAGCGGGTTCGGAAATGGGCAGTTCTTC. It encodes CASSVGSGFGNGQFF.

CDR3 protein: CAWADVSTYNEQFF. The DNA for the CDR3 is TGTGCCTGGGCGGACGTTAGTACCTACAATGAGCAGTTCTTC. The chain uses TRBV30 and TRBJ2-1; D gene unclear. The CDR3 length is 14 residues. With 5 bases removed from V and 2 bases from J, the gap between germline ends came to 13 bases. The germline gives CDR1 GTSNPN, CDR2 SVGIG (reference sequence).

V is TRBV28 and J is TRBJ1-4; D remains unclear. Germline-derived CDR1 and CDR2 are MDHEN and SYDVKM. The CDR3 runs 14 residues. The V end was cut by 5 bases, the J end by 2 bases, with 9 bases between. DNA for the CDR3: TGTGCCAGCAGTCTGGTTACTACTAATGAAAAACTGTTTTTT. As protein: CASSLVTTNEKLFF. Using reference TRBV28 and TRBJ1-4 for the parts outside the CDR3, the full variable domain is DVKVTQSSRYLVKRTGEKVFLECVQDMDHENMFWYRQDPGLGLRLIYFSYDVKMKEKGDIPEGYSVSREKKERFSLILESASTNQTSMYLCASSLVTTNEKLFFGSGTQLSVL.

The gene calls are TRBV28 and TRBJ1-1; D might be TRBD1 (5 bases). The V gene's germline CDR1 is MDHEN and CDR2 SYDVKM. CDR3 size: 13 residues. Trimming took 6 bases from V and 0 from J, leaving 8 bases between them. CDR3 protein: CASRQDLNTEAFF. Here the CDR3 DNA reads TGTGCCAGCAGACAGGACTTGAACACTGAAGCTTTCTTT.

This clone has more than one count but fewer than ten. This sequence joins TRBV4-1 and TRBJ2-7, with 10 bases identical to TRBD1. This CDR3 region has 18 residues. After removal of 3 bases from V and 4 bases from J, the junction contained 15 bases not matched to a gene. Germline V lookup: CDR1 MGHRA, CDR2 YSYEKL. In DNA, the CDR3 is TGCGCCAGCAGCCAGGCTGCGAGTTCCGGGACAGGGGCTTACGAGCAGTACTTC. Protein sequence: CASSQAASSGTGAYEQYF.

The rearrangement links TRBV5-8 to TRBJ1-2; tentatively, D is TRBD1 (5 bases). Looked up from germline, CDR1 is SGHTS and CDR2 is YDEGEE. The CDR3 is 15 amino acids. Trimming took off 4 bases at V and 4 bases at J, with 17 bases between the two ends. The CDR3 coding sequence is TGTGCCAGCAGCCTCAACTCCGGGACCCGCTATGGCTACACCTTC. The encoded protein is CASSLNSGTRYGYTF.

The chain is built from TRBV27 and TRBJ2-7; D may be TRBD1 or TRBD2 (6 bases each). V lost 5 bases, J lost 3 bases, and 23 bases lay in between. This CDR3 is 17 amino acids long. Germline V CDR1 and CDR2: MNHEY, SMNVEV (reference sequence). The CDR3 region is CASSPLHGGGEDYEQYF. CDR3 bases: TGTGCCAGCAGTCCTCTTCATGGGGGCGGGGAGGACTACGAGCAGTACTTC.

V gene TRBV30 combines with J gene TRBJ2-1, with D unclear. The CDR3 runs 13 residues. The germline V gene encodes CDR1 GTSNPN and CDR2 SVGIG (reference sequence). V was trimmed by 5 bases and J by 5 bases, leaving 13 bases between them. CDR3 nucleotide sequence: TGTGCCTGGGGTAGAGAGATCAACAATGAGCAGTTCTTC. Residues: CAWGREINNEQFF. Looking up the rest from reference TRBV30 and TRBJ2-1 gives the full variable domain: SQTIHQWPATLVQPVGSPLSLECTVEGTSNPNLYWYRQAAGRGLQLLFYSVGIGQISSEVPQNLSASRPQDRQFILSSKKLLLSDSGFYLCAWGREINNEQFFGPGTRLTVL.

The rearrangement uses TRBV4-1 and TRBJ2-7, with 9 positions matching TRBD1. Per the germline V gene, CDR1 is MGHRA and CDR2 is YSYEKL. J was trimmed by 4 bases and V by 2 bases; bases with no gene match: 6. This CDR3 has 15 residues. The CDR3 coding sequence is TGCGCCAGCAGCCAAAAGGGACAGGGAGGTTACGAGCAGTACTTC. This gives the protein CASSQKGQGGYEQYF.

The CDR3 spells CAGSGRGDNEQFF. The DNA of the CDR3 is TGTGCCGGTAGCGGGAGAGGCGACAATGAGCAGTTCTTC. This chain links TRBV2 with TRBJ2-1, with 9 positions matching TRBD2. This CDR3 has 13 residues. Germline V lookup: CDR1 SNHLY, CDR2 FYNNEI. The J segment lost 5 bases and the V segment lost 11 bases, leaving 7 bases of the junction unmatched.

The chain uses TRBV2 and TRBJ2-5, with D unclear. The CDR3 is 16 residues long. V lost 0 bases and J 4 bases, leaving 15 bases between the germline ends. Germline CDR1 and CDR2: SNHLY and FYNNEI. CDR3 residues: CASSEALGAGLETQYF. In DNA, the CDR3 is TGTGCCAGCAGTGAAGCGCTTGGAGCAGGTCTAGAGACCCAGTACTTC. The variable domain in full, completed from reference TRBV2 and TRBJ2-5, reads EPEVTQTPSHQVTQMGQEVILRCVPISNHLYFYWYRQILGQKVEFLVSFYNNEISEKSEIFDDQFSVERPDGSNFTLKIRSTKLEDSAMYFCASSEALGAGLETQYFGPGTRLLVL.

The chain uses TRBV7-2 and TRBJ2-7; 7 bases fit TRBD2. The CDR3 sequence is 15 residues long. V shed 2 bases and J 5 bases; nucleotides not matched to a gene: 9. Germline CDR1 SGHTA, CDR2 FQGNSA. The CDR3 region has the DNA TGTGCCAGCAGCTTACTGCGGGAGAGTTTTGACGAGCAGTACTTC. Its translation is CASSLLRESFDEQYF.